This TCR beta chain was sequenced for a study of T cell changes during pregnancy in multiple sclerosis. Repertoires were generated with immunoSEQ multiplex PCR, while TCRdb's copy carries only in-frame clones and drops some. The sample records 46,000 or so clones, approximately 92% being singletons. V trimming: 3 bases; J trimming: 3 bases; junction bases outside the gene matches: 7. This CDR3 is built from 15 residues. CDR1 and CDR2 (germline): SEHNR, FQNEAQ (reference sequence). This chain uses TRBV7-9 with TRBJ1-2, with 7 bases fitting TRBD1. This specimen consisted of CD8+ T cells from peripheral blood mononuclear cells, obtained after pregnancy. The clonotype originates from a female donor with multiple sclerosis, enrolled in a pregnancy study. CDR3 residues: CASSFSGGIDYGYTF. The CDR3 DNA sequence: TGTGCCAGCAGCTTCTCAGGGGGTATTGACTATGGCTACACCTTC.